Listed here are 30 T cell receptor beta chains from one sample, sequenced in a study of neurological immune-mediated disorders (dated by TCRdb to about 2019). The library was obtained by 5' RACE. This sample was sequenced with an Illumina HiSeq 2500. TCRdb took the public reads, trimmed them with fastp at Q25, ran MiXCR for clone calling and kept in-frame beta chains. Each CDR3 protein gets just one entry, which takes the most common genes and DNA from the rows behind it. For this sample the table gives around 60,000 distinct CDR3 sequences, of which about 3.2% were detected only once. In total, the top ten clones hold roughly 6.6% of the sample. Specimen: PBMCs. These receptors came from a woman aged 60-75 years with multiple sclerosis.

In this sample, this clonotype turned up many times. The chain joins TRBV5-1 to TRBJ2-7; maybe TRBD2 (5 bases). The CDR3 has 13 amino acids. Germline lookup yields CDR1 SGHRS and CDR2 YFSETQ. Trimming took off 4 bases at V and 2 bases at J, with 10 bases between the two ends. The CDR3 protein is CASSPPSPYEQYF. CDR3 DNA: TGCGCCAGCAGCCCCCCTAGCCCCTACGAGCAGTACTTC.

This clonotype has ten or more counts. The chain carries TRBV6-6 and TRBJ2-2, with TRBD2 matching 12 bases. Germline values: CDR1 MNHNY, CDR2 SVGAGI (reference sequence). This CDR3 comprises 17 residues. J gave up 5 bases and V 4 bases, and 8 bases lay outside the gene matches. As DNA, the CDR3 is TGTGCCAGCAGTTCCCGACTAGCGGGGGTTGATACCGGGGAGCTGTTTTTT. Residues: CASSSRLAGVDTGELFF.

For the CDR3, the DNA is TGTGCCAGCAGTTTTGTAGGGGCCAAAAACATTCAGTACTTC. Its translation: CASSFVGAKNIQYF. V gene TRBV12-3 or TRBV12-4 combines with J gene TRBJ2-4; D uncertain. This CDR3 is built from 14 residues. The V and J ends lost 3 bases and 1 base respectively, with 7 bases between them.

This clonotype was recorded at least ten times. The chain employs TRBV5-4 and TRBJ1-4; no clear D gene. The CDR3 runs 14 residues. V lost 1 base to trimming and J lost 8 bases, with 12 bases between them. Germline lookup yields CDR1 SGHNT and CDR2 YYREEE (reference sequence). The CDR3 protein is CASSLWGIGEKLFF. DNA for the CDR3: TGTGCCAGCAGCTTGTGGGGAATTGGGGAAAAACTGTTTTTT.

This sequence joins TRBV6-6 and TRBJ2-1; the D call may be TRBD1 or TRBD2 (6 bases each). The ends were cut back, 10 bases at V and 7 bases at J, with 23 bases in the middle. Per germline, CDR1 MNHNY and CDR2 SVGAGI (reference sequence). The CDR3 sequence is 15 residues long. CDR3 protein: CATQKGSIGGNEQFF. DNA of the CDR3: TGTGCCACCCAGAAAGGGTCAATAGGGGGGAATGAGCAGTTCTTC.

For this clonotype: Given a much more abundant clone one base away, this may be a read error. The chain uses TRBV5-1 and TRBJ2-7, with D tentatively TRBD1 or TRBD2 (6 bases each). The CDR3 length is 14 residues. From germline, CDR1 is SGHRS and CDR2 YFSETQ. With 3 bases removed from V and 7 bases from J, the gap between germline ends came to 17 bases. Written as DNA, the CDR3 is TGCGCCAGCAGCTCGGGGGCAGGGCTTAAAGAGCAGTACTTC. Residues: CASSSGAGLKEQYF.

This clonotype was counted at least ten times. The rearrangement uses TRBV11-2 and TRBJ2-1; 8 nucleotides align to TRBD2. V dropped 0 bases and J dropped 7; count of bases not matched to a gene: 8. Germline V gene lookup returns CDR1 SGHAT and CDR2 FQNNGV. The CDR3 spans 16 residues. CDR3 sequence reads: CASSLEPSGSYNEQFF. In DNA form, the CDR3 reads TGTGCCAGCAGCTTAGAGCCCAGCGGGAGTTATAATGAGCAGTTCTTC.

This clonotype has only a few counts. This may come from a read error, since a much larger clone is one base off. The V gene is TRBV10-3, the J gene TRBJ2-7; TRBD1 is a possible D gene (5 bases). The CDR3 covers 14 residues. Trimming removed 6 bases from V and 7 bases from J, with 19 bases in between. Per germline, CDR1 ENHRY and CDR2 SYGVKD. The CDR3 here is CAISSLGQVQEQYF. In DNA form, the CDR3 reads TGTGCCATCAGCTCCCTAGGACAAGTCCAAGAGCAGTACTTC.

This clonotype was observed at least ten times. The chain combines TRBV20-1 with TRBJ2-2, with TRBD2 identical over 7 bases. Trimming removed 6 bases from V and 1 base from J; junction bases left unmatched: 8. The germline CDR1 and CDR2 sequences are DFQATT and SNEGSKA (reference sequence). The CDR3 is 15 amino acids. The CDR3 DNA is TGCAGTGCAAAACGCGGGGGAGGGAACACCGGGGAGCTGTTTTTT. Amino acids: CSAKRGGGNTGELFF.

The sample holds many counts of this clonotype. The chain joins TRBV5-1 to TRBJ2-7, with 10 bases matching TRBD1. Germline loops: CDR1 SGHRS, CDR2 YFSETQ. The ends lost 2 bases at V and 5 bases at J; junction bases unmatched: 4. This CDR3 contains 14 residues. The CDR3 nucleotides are TGCGCCAGCAGCTTCCGGGACAGGGGCGACGAGCAGTACTTC. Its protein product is CASSFRDRGDEQYF.

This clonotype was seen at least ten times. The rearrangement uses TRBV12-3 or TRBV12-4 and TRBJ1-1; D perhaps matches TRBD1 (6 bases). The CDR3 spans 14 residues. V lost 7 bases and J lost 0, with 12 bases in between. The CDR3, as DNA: TGTGCCAGCACTACGACAGGAGTGAACACTGAAGCTTTCTTT. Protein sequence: CASTTTGVNTEAFF.

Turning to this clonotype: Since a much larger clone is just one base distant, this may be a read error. The CDR3 sequence: CASSPHLDRTGGYTF. CDR3 in DNA: TGTGCCAGCTCACCGCACCTTGACAGGACGGGTGGCTACACCTTC. The rearrangement joins TRBV18 to TRBJ1-2; TRBD1 might be the D (6 bases). V lost 3 bases and J lost 7, with 18 bases in between. The CDR3 length is 15 residues. The V gene's germline CDR1 is KGHSH and CDR2 LQKENI.

The CDR3 nucleotides are TGTGCCAGCAGCTGGGCGGGGGCCAACGTCCTGACTTTC. Protein sequence: CASSWAGANVLTF. V usage is TRBV5-6 and J usage is TRBJ2-6; no clear D. The CDR3 extends over 13 amino acids. Germline values: CDR1 SGHDT, CDR2 YYEEEE. The V end lost 3 bases, the J end lost 4 bases, and 5 bases lay between the germline ends.

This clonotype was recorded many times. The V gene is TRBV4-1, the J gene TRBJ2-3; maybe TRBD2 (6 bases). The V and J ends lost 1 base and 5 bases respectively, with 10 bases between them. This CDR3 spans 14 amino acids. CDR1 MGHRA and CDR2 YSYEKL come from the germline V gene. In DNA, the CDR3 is TGCGCCAGCAGCCAAGTCGGAGGGCGAGATACGCAGTATTTT. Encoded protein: CASSQVGGRDTQYF.

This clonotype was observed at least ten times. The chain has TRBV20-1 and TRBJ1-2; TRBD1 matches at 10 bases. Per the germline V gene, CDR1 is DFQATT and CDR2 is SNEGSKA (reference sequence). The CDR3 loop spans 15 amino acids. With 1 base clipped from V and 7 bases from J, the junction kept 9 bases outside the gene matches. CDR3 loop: CSARAGQGNRVGYTF. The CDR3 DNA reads TGCAGTGCTAGAGCGGGACAGGGGAATAGGGTTGGCTACACCTTC.

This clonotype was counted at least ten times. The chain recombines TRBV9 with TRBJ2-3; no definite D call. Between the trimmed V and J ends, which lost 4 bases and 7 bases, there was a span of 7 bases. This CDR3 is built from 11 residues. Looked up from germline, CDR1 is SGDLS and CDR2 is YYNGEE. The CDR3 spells CASSKENTQYF. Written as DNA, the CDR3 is TGTGCCAGCAGCAAGGAAAATACGCAGTATTTT.

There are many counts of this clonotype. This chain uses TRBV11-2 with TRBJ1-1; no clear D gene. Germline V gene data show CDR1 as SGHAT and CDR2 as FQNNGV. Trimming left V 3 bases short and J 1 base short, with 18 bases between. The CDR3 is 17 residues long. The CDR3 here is CASSFYTHGRANTEAFF. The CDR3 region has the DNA TGTGCCAGCAGCTTTTACACGCATGGGCGGGCGAACACTGAAGCTTTCTTT.

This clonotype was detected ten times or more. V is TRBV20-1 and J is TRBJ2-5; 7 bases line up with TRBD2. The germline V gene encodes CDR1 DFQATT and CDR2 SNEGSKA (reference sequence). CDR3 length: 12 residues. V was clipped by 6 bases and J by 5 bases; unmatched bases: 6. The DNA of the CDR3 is TGCAGTGCCGCGACTAGCAAGGAGACCCAGTACTTC. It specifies CSAATSKETQYF.

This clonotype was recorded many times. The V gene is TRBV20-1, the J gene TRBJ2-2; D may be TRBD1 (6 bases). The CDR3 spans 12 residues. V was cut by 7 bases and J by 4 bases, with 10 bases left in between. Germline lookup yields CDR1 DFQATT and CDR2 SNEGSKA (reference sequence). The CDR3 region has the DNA TGCAGTGGGATAGGGGGCACCGGGGAGCTGTTTTTT. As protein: CSGIGGTGELFF.

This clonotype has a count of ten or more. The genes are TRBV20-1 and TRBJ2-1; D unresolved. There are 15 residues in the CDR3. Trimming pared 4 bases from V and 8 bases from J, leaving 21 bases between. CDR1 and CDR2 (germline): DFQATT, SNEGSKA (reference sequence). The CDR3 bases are TGCAGTGCTAAGACGACACTCCTACGAGTGGATGAGCAGTTCTTC. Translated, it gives CSAKTTLLRVDEQFF.

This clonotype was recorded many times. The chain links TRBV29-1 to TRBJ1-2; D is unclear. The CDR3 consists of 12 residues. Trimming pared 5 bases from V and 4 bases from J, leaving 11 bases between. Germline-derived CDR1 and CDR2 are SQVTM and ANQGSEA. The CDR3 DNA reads TGCAGCGTTCCTACGGGAGCCTATGGCTACACCTTC. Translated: CSVPTGAYGYTF. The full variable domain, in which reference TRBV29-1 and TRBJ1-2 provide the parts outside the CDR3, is SAVISQKPSRDICQRGTSLTIQCQVDSQVTMMFWYRQQPGQSLTLIATANQGSEATYESGFVIDKFPISRPNLTFSTLTVSNMSPEDSSIYLCSVPTGAYGYTFGSGTRLTVV.

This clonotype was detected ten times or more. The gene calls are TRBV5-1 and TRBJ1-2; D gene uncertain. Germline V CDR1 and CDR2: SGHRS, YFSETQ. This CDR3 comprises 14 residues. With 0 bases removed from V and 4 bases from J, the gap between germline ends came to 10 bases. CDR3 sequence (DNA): TGCGCCAGCAGCTTGGAGGCACGCGGCTATGGCTACACCTTC. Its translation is CASSLEARGYGYTF. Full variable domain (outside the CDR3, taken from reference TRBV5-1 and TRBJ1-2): KAGVTQTPRYLIKTRGQQVTLSCSPISGHRSVSWYQQTPGQGLQFLFEYFSETQRNKGNFPGRFSGRQFSNSRSEMNVSTLELGDSALYLCASSLEARGYGYTFGSGTRLTVV.

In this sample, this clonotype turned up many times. Written as DNA, the CDR3 is TGTGCCAGCAGCCCCGGGATCGAGCAGTACTTC. Its translation: CASSPGIEQYF. The chain joins TRBV25-1 to TRBJ2-7; tentative D call: TRBD2 (5 bases). The CDR3 is made up of 11 amino acids. Germline V gene data show CDR1 as MGHDK and CDR2 as SYGVNS. Trimming pared 6 bases from V and 6 bases from J, leaving 9 bases between.

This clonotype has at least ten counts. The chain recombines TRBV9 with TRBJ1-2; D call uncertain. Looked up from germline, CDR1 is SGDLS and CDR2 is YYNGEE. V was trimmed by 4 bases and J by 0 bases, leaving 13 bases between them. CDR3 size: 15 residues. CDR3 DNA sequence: TGTGCCAGCAGCCCCTCCCCGGCGTCTAACTATGGCTACACCTTC. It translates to CASSPSPASNYGYTF.

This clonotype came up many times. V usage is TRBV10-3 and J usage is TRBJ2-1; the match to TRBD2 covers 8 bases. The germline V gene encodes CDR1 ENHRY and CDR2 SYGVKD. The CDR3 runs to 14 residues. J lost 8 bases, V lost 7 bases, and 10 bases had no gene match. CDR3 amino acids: CAINGAGVSYEQFF. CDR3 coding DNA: TGTGCCATCAACGGAGCGGGAGTCAGCTATGAGCAGTTCTTC.

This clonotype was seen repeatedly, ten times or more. CDR3 region: CASSLDTLNTEAFF. The CDR3 nucleotides are TGCGCCAGCAGCTTGGACACTTTGAACACTGAAGCTTTCTTT. J is TRBJ1-1 and V is TRBV5-1; D is unclear. The CDR3 length is 14 residues. V was trimmed by 0 bases and J by 0 bases, leaving 6 bases between them. Germline V CDR1 and CDR2: SGHRS, YFSETQ.

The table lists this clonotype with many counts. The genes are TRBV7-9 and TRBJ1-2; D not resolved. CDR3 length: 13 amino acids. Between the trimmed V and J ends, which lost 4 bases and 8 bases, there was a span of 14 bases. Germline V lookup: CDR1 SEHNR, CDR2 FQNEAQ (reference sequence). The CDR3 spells CASSSDILGGYTF. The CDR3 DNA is TGTGCCAGCAGCTCTGACATTCTTGGGGGCTACACCTTC.

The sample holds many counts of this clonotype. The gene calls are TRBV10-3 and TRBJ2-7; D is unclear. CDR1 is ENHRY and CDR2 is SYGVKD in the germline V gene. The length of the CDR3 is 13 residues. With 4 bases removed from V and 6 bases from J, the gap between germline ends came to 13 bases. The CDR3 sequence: CAISGPGSFEQYF. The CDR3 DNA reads TGTGCCATCAGTGGGCCCGGATCGTTCGAGCAGTACTTC.

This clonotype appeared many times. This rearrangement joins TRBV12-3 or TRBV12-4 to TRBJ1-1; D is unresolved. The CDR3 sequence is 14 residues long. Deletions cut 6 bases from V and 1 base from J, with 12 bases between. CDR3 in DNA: TGTGCCAGCAGCACACCTCCTGAGAACACTGAAGCTTTCTTT. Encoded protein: CASSTPPENTEAFF.

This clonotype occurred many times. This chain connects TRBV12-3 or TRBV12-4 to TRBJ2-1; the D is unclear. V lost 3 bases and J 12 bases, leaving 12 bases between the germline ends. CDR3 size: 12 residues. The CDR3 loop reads CASSFGPHGQFF. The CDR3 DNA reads TGTGCCAGCAGTTTTGGACCCCACGGGCAGTTCTTC.